Included here is one T cell receptor (beta chain) sequence, with context. Its antigen is undetermined. Partitioning of CD4+ cells yielded a CD45RA+ naive subset and a CD45RA-negative memory subset. This record comes from a study of shared clonotypes between healthy human individuals. Findings of the study overall: Relative to their counterparts shared across all four donors, non-shared clonotypes exhibited diminished generation probabilities. The low donor count limited represented genetic and exposure-history diversity.

TCRdb's table, derived via immunoSEQ multiplex PCR, lists solely in-frame clones and lacks some. The top ten clones hold over 1.5% of a sample with 550,000 to 850,000 clones, approximately 74% of them seen once. The V and J ends lost 7 bases and 4 bases, in that order; junction bases with no gene match: 18. The CDR3 totals 19 residues. Germline values: CDR1 SGHTA, CDR2 FQGNSA. This receptor was identified in a woman aged 25-40 years in good health. The chain combines TRBV7-2 with TRBJ2-7, with 14 bases lining up with TRBD2. Input material: memory CD4+ T cells sorted from blood. The subset is: CD45RA-negative fraction. The CDR3 region is CASIPPAGLAGGREYEQYF. CDR3 bases: TGTGCCAGCATCCCCCCCGCCGGACTAGCGGGAGGCCGTGAGTACGAGCAGTACTTC.